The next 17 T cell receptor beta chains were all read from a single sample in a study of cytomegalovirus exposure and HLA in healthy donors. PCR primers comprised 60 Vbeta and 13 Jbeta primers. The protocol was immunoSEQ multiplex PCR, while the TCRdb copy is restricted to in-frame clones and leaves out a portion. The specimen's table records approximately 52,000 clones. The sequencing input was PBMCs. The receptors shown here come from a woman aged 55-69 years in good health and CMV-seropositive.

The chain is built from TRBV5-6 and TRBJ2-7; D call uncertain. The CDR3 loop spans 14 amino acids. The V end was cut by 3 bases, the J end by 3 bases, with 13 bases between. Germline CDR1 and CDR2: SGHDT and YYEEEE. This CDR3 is CASSSKPYSYEQYF. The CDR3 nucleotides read TGTGCCAGCAGCTCCAAGCCCTACAGCTACGAGCAGTACTTC.

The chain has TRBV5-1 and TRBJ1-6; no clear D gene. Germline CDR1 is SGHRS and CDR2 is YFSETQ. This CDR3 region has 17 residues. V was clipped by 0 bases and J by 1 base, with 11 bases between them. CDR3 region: CASSLGEGTSYNSPLHF. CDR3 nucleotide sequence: TGCGCCAGCAGCTTGGGGGAGGGTACGTCCTATAATTCACCCCTCCACTTT.

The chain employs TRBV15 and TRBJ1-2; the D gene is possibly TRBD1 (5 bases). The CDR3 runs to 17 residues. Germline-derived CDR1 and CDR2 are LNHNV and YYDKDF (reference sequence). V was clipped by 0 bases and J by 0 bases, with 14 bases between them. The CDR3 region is CATSRDLGGSPNYGYTF. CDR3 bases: TGTGCCACCAGCAGAGATTTGGGGGGGTCGCCTAACTATGGCTACACCTTC. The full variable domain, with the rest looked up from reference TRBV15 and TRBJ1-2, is DAMVIQNPRYQVTQFGKPVTLSCSQTLNHNVMYWYQQKSSQAPKLLFHYYDKDFNNEADTPDNFQSRRPNTSFCFLDIRSPGLGDTAMYLCATSRDLGGSPNYGYTFGSGTRLTVV.

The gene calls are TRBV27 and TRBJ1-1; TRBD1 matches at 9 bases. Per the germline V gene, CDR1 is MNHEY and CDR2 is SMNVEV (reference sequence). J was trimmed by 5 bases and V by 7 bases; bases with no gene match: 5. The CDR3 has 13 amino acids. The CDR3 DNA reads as TGTGCCAGCACCCACGGACAGGGGACTGAAGCTTTCTTT. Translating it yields CASTHGQGTEAFF.

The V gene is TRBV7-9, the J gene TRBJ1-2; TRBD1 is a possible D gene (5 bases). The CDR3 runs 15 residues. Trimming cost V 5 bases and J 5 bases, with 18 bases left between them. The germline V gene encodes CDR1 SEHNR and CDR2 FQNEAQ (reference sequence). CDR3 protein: CASSPDGTVRYGYTF. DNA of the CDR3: TGTGCCAGCAGCCCGGATGGGACTGTACGTTATGGCTACACCTTC. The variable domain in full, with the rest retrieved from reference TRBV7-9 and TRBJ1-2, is DTGVSQNPRHKITKRGQNVTFRCDPISEHNRLYWYRQTLGQGPEFLTYFQNEAQLEKSRLLSDRFSAERPKGSFSTLEIQRTEQGDSAMYLCASSPDGTVRYGYTFGSGTRLTVV.

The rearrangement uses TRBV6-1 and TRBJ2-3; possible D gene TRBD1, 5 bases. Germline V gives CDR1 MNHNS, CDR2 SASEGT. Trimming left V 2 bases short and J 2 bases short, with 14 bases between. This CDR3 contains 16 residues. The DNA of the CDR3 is TGTGCCAGCAGTGAACGACCCAGGGTGGCCACAGATACGCAGTATTTT. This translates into CASSERPRVATDTQYF.

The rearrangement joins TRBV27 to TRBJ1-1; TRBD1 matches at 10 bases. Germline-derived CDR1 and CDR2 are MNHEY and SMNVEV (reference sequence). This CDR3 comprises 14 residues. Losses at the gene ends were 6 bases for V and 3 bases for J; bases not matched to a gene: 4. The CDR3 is CASSWTGGDTEAFF. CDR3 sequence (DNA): TGTGCCAGCAGCTGGACAGGGGGGGACACTGAAGCTTTCTTT.

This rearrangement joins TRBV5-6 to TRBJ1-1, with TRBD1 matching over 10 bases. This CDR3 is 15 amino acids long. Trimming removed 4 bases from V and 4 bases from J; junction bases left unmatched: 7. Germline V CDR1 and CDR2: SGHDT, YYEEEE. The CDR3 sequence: CASSRTDRGFTEAFF. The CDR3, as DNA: TGTGCCAGCAGCCGGACGGACAGGGGGTTCACTGAAGCTTTCTTT.

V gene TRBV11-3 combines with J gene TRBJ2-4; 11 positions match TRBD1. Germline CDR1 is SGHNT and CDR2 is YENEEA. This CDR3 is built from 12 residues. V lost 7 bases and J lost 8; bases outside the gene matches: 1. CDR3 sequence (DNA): TGTGCCAGCAAGGGACAGGGGGACATTCAGTACTTC. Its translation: CASKGQGDIQYF.

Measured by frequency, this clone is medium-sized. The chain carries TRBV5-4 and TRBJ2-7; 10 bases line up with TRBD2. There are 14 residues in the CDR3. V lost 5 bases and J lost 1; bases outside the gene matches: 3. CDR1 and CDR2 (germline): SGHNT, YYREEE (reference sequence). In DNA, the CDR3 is TGTGCCAGCAGGGAGCGGGGGGGTTCCTACGAGCAGTACTTC. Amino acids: CASRERGGSYEQYF.

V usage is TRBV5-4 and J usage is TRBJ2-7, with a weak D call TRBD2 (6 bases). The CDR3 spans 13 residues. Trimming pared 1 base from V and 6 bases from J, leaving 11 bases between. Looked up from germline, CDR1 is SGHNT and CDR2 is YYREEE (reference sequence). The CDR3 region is CASSLFQGGEQYF. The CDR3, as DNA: TGTGCCAGCAGCTTGTTTCAGGGAGGCGAGCAGTACTTC.

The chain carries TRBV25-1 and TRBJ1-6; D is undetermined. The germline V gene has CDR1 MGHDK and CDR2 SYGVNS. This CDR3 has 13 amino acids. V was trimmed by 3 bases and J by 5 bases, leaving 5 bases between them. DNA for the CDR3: TGTGCCAGCAGTGACAGGAATAATTCACCCCTCCACTTT. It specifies CASSDRNNSPLHF.

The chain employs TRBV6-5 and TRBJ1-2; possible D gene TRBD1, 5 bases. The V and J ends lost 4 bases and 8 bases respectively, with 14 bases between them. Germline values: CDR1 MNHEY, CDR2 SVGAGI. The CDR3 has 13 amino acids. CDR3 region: CASSSQPGGGYTF. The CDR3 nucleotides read TGTGCCAGCAGTTCCCAACCGGGGGGGGGCTACACCTTC.

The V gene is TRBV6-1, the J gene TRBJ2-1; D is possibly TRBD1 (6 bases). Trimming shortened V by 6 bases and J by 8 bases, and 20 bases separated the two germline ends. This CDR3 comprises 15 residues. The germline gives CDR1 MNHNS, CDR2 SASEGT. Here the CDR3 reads CASSPDRRPPHEQFF. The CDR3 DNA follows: TGTGCCAGCAGCCCGGACAGACGACCCCCCCATGAGCAGTTCTTC.

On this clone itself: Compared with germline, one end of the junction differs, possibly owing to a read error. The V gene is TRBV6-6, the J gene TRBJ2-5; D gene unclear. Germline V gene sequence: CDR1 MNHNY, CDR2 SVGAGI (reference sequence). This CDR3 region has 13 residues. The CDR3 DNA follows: TGTGCCAGCAGTTCCAGGAATGCTGAGAACCAGTACTTC. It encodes CASSSRNAENQYF.

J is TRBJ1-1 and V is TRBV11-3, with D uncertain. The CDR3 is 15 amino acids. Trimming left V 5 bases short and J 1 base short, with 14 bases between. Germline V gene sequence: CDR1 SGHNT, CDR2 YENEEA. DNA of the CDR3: TGTGCCAGCAGCCCCCCGTGGAGGGCGAACACTGAAGCTTTCTTT. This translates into CASSPPWRANTEAFF.

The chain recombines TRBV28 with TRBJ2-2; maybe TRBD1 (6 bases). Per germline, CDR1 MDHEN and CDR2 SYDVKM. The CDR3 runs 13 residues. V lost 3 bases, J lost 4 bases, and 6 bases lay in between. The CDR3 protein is CASSLTGTGELFF. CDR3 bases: TGTGCCAGCAGTTTGACAGGCACCGGGGAGCTGTTTTTT.